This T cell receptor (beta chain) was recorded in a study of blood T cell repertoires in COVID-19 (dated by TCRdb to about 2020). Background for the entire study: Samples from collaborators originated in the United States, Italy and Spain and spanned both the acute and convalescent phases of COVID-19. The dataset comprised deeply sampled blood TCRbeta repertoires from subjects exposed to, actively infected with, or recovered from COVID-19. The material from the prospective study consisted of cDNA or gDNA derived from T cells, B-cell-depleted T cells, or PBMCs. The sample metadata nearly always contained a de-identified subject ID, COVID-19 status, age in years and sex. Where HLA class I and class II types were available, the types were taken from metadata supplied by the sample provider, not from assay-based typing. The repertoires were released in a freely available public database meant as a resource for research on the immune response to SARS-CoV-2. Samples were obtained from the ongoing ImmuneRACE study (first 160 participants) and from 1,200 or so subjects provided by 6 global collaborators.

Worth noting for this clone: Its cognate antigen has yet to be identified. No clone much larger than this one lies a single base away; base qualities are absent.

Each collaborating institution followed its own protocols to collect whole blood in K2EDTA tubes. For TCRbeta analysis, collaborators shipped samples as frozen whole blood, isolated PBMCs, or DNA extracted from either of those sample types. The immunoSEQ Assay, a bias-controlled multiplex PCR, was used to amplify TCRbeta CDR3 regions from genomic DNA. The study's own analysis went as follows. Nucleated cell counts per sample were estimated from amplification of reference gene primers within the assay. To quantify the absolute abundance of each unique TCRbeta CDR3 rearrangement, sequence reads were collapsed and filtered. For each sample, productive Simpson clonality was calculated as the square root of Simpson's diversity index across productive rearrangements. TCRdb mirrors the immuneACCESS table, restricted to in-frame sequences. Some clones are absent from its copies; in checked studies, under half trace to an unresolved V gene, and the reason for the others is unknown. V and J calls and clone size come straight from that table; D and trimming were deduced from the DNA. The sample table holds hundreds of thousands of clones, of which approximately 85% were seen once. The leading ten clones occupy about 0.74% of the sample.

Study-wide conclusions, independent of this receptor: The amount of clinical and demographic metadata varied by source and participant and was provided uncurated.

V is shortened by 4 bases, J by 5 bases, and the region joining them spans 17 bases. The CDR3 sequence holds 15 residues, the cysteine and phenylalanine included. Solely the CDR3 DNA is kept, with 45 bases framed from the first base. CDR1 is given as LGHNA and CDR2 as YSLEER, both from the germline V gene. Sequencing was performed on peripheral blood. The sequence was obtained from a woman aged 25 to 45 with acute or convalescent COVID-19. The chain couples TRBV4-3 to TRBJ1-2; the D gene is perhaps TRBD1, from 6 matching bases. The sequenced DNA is TGCGCCAGCAGCCCCAACCAGGGGCCCGTGTATGGCTACACCTTC. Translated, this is CASSPNQGPVYGYTF.